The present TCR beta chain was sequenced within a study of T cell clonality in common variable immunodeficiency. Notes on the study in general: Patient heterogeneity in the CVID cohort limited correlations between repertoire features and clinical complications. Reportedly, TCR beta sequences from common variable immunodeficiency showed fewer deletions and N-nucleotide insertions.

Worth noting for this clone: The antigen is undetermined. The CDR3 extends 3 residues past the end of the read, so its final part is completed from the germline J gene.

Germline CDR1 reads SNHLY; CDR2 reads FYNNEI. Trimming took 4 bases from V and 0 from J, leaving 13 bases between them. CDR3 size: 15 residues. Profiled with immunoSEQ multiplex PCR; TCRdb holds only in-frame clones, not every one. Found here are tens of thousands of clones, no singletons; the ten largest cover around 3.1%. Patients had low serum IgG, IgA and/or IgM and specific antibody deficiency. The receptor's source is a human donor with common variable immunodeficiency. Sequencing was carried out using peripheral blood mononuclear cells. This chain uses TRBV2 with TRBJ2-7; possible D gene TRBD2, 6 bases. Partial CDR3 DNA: TGTGCCAGCAGTGTATTCGGGGGTAGCTCCTACGAG. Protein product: CASSVFGGSSYE. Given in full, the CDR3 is CASSVFGGSSYEQYF.